Detailed here is one TCR beta chain. What it binds is unknown. CDR1 and CDR2 (germline): MDHEN, SYDVKM. This CDR3 is 15 amino acids long. The germline V and J ends were trimmed by 5 bases and 3 bases, with 16 bases remaining between them. This sample was taken from a study of cytomegalovirus exposure and HLA in healthy donors. Broader study findings: Most CMV-associated TCR beta chains were later found to appear HLA-restricted.

With 60 Vbeta and 13 Jbeta primers, the PCR was carried out. Assay used: immunoSEQ multiplex PCR; TCRdb lists only in-frame clones, some missing. Among 130,000 or so clones, roughly three fifths were seen once, and the ten largest hold around 8.8%. The rearrangement joins TRBV28 to TRBJ1-2, with unresolved D. The specimen sequenced was PBMCs. This receptor was obtained from a woman between 40 and 55 years old in good health and CMV-seropositive. The DNA for the CDR3 is TGTGCCAGCAGTCCCGGGAGGGAAGTGGACTATGGCTACACCTTC. Translated, it gives CASSPGREVDYGYTF.